Presented here are 17 T cell receptor beta chains from one specimen sequenced in a study of T cells in women clearing cervical HPV infection. Measured with immunoSEQ multiplex PCR; TCRdb has only the in-frame clones, and not every one. Here the sample table reports approximately 21,000 clones. Sequencing used blood buffy coat. The receptors here all came from a woman between 18 and 75 years old with a cervical HPV16 infection that either progressed to CIN3+ or cleared (not recorded which).

Notes on this clone: The CDR3 end falls 3 residues outside the read, so it is completed with the germline J gene. The chain joins TRBV18 to TRBJ1-1, with D perhaps matching TRBD1 (6 bases). Trimming left V 2 bases short and J 2 bases short, with 9 bases between. The length of the CDR3 is 14 residues. Germline V gene lookup returns CDR1 KGHSH and CDR2 LQKENI. CDR3 sequence reads: CASSPTGSNTEAFF. The CDR3 DNA, read in part, is TGTGCCAGCTCACCAACAGGGTCTAACACTGAA.

Points on this clone: The sequence runs out 3 residues before the end of the CDR3; the remainder is reconstructed from the germline J gene. V is TRBV10-3 and J is TRBJ2-1; TRBD1 matches 9 bases. The V gene end was trimmed by 8 bases and the J gene end by 5 bases; junction bases not matched to a gene: 4. The CDR3 consists of 13 residues. The germline CDR1 and CDR2 sequences are ENHRY and SYGVKD. CDR3 loop: CAIDRGEDNEQFF. The covered CDR3 bases are TGTGCCATCGACAGGGGGGAAGACAATGAG.

This CDR3 is CASSITLDTGELFF. The DNA read from the CDR3 is TGTGCCAGTAGTATTACTTTGGACACCGGGGAG. The chain links TRBV19 to TRBJ2-2; no definite D call. Read data end 3 residues before the CDR3 end; the end is taken from the germline J gene. Germline V gene data show CDR1 as LNHDA and CDR2 as SQIVND (reference sequence). The CDR3 extends over 14 amino acids. The V and J ends lost 3 bases and 3 bases respectively, with 8 bases between them.

For this clone: The CDR3 end falls 3 residues outside the read, so it is completed with the germline J gene. V and J are TRBV13 and TRBJ1-2; D is possibly TRBD1 (6 bases). The CDR3 is 21 residues long. The V gene's germline CDR1 is PRHDT and CDR2 FYEKMQ (reference sequence). CDR3 residues: CASSSAQGGLAGKLGPYDYTF. The sequenced part of the CDR3 DNA is TGTGCCAGCAGCTCCGCACAGGGTGGGTTAGCGGGAAAGCTTGGGCCCTACGAC.

Points on this clone: The read ends 3 residues early relative to the CDR3; the germline J gene fills the gap. The chain combines TRBV6-2 or TRBV6-3 with TRBJ2-1, with D tentatively TRBD2 (5 bases). CDR1 MNHEY and CDR2 SVGEGT come from the germline V gene. Trimming cost V 5 bases and J 9 bases, with 11 bases left between them. The CDR3 has 12 residues. The CDR3 is CASSGLASEQFF. CDR3 bases read: TGTGCCAGCAGTGGGCTAGCTAGTGAG.

Comment on this clone: The sequenced fragment ends 3 residues before the CDR3 boundary, so the rest is inferred from the germline J gene. The chain links TRBV7-9 to TRBJ1-2; a possible D gene is TRBD1 (5 bases). The V end was cut by 4 bases, the J end by 2 bases, with 14 bases between. Per germline, CDR1 SEHNR and CDR2 FQNEAQ (reference sequence). CDR3 size: 15 residues. The part of the CDR3 DNA that was read is TGTGCCAGCAGCTCGGACATAACGATAAACTATGGC. Translation gives CASSSDITINYG. The complete CDR3 sequence is CASSSDITINYGYTF.

Turning to this clone: The read ends 3 residues before the CDR3 terminus; that terminus is restored from the germline J gene. The chain has TRBV18 and TRBJ2-4; the D gene is possibly TRBD1 (6 bases). The CDR3 length is 18 residues. Germline values: CDR1 KGHSH, CDR2 LQKENI. The DNA read from the CDR3 is TGTGCCAGCTCACCACCGGGACCCGGACAGAATAGCTACTATGGT. Encoded protein: CASSPPGPGQNSYYG. The full CDR3 protein reads CASSPPGPGQNSYYGQYF.

Regarding this clone: The read stops 3 residues short of the end of the CDR3; the missing end is completed from the germline J gene. This rearrangement joins TRBV20-1 to TRBJ2-4; TRBD2 agrees at 8 bases. The germline gives CDR1 DFQATT, CDR2 SNEGSKA (reference sequence). The V segment lost 2 bases and the J segment 0 bases; nucleotides outside the gene matches: 6. The CDR3 length is 16 residues. The CDR3 region is CSARQAGELAKNIQYF. Partial CDR3 DNA: TGCAGTGCTAGACAAGCGGGGGAATTAGCCAAAAACATT.

In the case of this clone: The CDR3 is cut off 3 residues early in the read; its end comes from the germline J gene. V gene TRBV29-1 combines with J gene TRBJ2-7; possible D gene TRBD1, 6 bases. Germline assignment: CDR1 SQVTM and CDR2 ANQGSEA. The CDR3 runs 13 residues. Trimming removed 4 bases from V and 3 bases from J, with 13 bases in between. The CDR3: CSVGSDSLYEQYF. The CDR3 bases that were read are TGCAGCGTTGGGTCGGACAGCCTCTACGAG.

In regard to this clone: The read falls 3 residues short of the CDR3 end, and the missing part is taken from the germline J gene. The J gene is TRBJ1-1, the V gene TRBV29-1; 7 bases align to TRBD1. From germline, CDR1 is SQVTM and CDR2 ANQGSEA. This CDR3 is built from 12 residues. The J segment lost 0 bases and the V segment lost 7 bases, leaving 2 bases of the junction unmatched. The sequenced part of the CDR3 DNA is TGCAGCGGGGGACAGTTGAACACTGAA. This encodes CSGGQLNTE. The whole CDR3 sequence reads CSGGQLNTEAFF.

CDR3 DNA (partial): TGCAGTGCTAGAGATTTCAAGGGACAGAGCAATCAGCCC. Translating gives CSARDFKGQSNQP. The CDR3 in full is CSARDFKGQSNQPQHF. The V and J genes are TRBV20-1 and TRBJ1-5, with 7 positions matching TRBD1. The read terminates 3 residues ahead of where the CDR3 ends, so the germline J gene completes it. There are 16 residues in the CDR3. The trim removed 0 bases at V and 1 base at J, leaving 6 bases unmatched. The germline CDR1 and CDR2 sequences are DFQATT and SNEGSKA (reference sequence).

Comments on this clone: Mismatch with germline at one junction end may stem from a read error. With the read ending 3 residues before the CDR3 end, the germline J gene is used to fill in that end. This chain uses TRBV7-7 with TRBJ2-3; 10 nucleotides match TRBD2. CDR3 length equals 16 residues. Germline CDR1 SSHAT, CDR2 FNYEAQ (reference sequence). The CDR3 loop reads CASSDPSGSCTDTQYF. The CDR3 bases that were read are TGTGCTAGCAGCGACCCTAGCGGGAGTTGCACAGATACG.

CDR3 sequence reads: CSAASAIQRKIGKNIQYF. The CDR3 DNA, read in part, is TGCAGTGCTGCGTCGGCGATCCAGCGAAAGATAGGCAAAAACATT. The rearrangement joins TRBV20-1 to TRBJ2-4; no clear D. The read halts 3 residues ahead of the CDR3 end, with the missing end drawn from the germline J gene. Trimming shortened V by 5 bases and J by 3 bases, and 26 bases separated the two germline ends. The CDR3 consists of 18 residues. Germline V gene sequence: CDR1 DFQATT, CDR2 SNEGSKA (reference sequence).

As regards this clone: The DNA ends 3 residues before the CDR3 does, and the rest of the CDR3 is filled in from the germline J gene. The chain carries TRBV6-1 and TRBJ2-1, with D unresolved. Germline CDR1 and CDR2: MNHNS and SASEGT. This CDR3 spans 13 amino acids. V gave up 5 bases and J gave up 4 bases, with 9 bases separating them. The chain's CDR3 is CASSQDGYNEQFF. Incomplete CDR3 DNA: TGTGCCAGCAGTCAAGACGGGTACAATGAG.

Concerning this clone: Coverage ceases 3 residues before the CDR3 finishes, and the germline J gene fills in the end. The chain links TRBV12-3 or TRBV12-4 to TRBJ1-4; 9 bases line up with TRBD1. The CDR3 covers 18 residues. The CDR3 spells CASSRTGATLSGANVLFF. The DNA read from the CDR3 is TGTGCCAGCAGTCGGACAGGGGCTACCCTATCTGGGGCCAACGTA.

In the case of this clone: The CDR3 goes on 3 residues after the read ends, and that part is filled in from the germline J gene. The chain uses TRBV5-6 and TRBJ2-7; 7 bases match TRBD1. J lost 5 bases, V lost 3 bases, and 11 bases had no gene match. Germline-derived CDR1 and CDR2 are SGHDT and YYEEEE. The CDR3 length is 15 residues. CDR3 DNA (partial): TGTGCCAGCAGCTCCCGGGACAGCAGCCCGCACGAG. Amino acid sequence: CASSSRDSSPHE. The CDR3 in its entirety is CASSSRDSSPHEQYF. The complete variable domain, with remaining parts taken from reference TRBV5-6 and TRBJ2-7, reads DAGVTQSPTHLIKTRGQQVTLRCSPKSGHDTVSWYQQALGQGPQFIFQYYEEEERQRGNFPDRFSGHQFPNYSSELNVNALLLGDSALYLCASSSRDSSPHEQYFGPGTRLTVT.

Turning to this clone: The read ends 3 residues early relative to the CDR3; the germline J gene fills the gap. V usage is TRBV20-1 and J usage is TRBJ1-1; tentatively, D is TRBD1 (6 bases). Germline CDR1 is DFQATT and CDR2 is SNEGSKA (reference sequence). Deletions cut 5 bases from V and 2 bases from J, with 12 bases between. The CDR3 is 13 amino acids. CDR3 DNA, as far as it was read: TGCAGTGCTTTCAGGGGCAAAAACACTGAA. This codes for CSAFRGKNTE. The whole CDR3 reads CSAFRGKNTEAFF.